This is a list of T cell receptor beta chains from one sample in a study of blood T cell repertoires in COVID-19. TCRdb's table, derived via immunoSEQ multiplex PCR, lists solely in-frame clones and lacks some. The sample consists of 110,000 to 150,000 clones, 70% to 90% of them appearing once. Sequences were obtained from peripheral blood. Receptor source: an elderly woman with acute or convalescent COVID-19. The conserved cysteine and the conserved F or W are not part of the CDR3 here.

TRBJ2-7 TRBV5-4 ASSLDTYEQY
TRBJ2-7 TRBV11-2 ASTDNRVGTGGNEQY
TRBJ1-2 TRBV10-3 ATAQGAGYT
TRBJ2-1 TRBV5-1 ASSLGLAIDEQF
TRBJ2-1 TRBV7-9 ASSTSGGSNEQF
TRBJ1-6 TRBV7-9 ASSPGTGGAGSPLH
TRBJ1-2 TRBV5-1 ASSSGQGWAYGYT
TRBJ1-4 TRBV19 ASSISDPEKLF
TRBJ2-1 TRBV5-1 ASSDRGASYNEQF
TRBJ1-1 TRBV4-2 ASSQDFGSGTEAF
TRBJ1-4 TRBV5-1 ASSLDPGPTNEKLF
TRBJ1-1 TRBV7-9 ASSLVPQGAEAF
TRBJ1-1 TRBV5-1 ASSLNRGNTEAF
TRBJ1-1 TRBV5-1 ASSLELGGNTEAF
TRBJ1-2 TRBV7-8 ASSLNQGPNYGYT
TRBJ1-4 TRBV27 ASKPQGQGTEKLF
TRBJ1-3 TRBV15 ATSFTPLRTGRNTIY
TRBJ1-2 TRBV21-1 ASSKCTFNYGYT
TRBJ1-3 TRBV11-2 ASSLSRGGVGNTIY
TRBJ2-1 TRBV2 ASRRTGDAYNEQF
TRBJ1-4 TRBV6-5 ASSSSWREKKLF
TRBJ1-6 TRBV2 ASSLADGDNNSPLH
TRBJ2-3 TRBV2 ASSAYRDTQY
TRBJ2-1 TRBV9 ASSERLAGGPFNEQF
TRBJ2-5 TRBV5-1 ASSNGLAGDQY
TRBJ1-5 TRBV2 ASNGGARIQPQH
TRBJ2-7 TRBV3-1/TRBV3-2 ASSQDWSGTEQY
TRBJ1-2 TRBV3-1/TRBV3-2 ASSLGTGGYYGYT
TRBJ1-4 TRBV7-6 ASSLAPRQDLMKGTNEKLF
TRBJ2-7 TRBV4-3 ASSQGTPAYEQY
TRBJ2-5 TRBV19 ASSPGQIQETQY
TRBJ2-7 TRBV7-9 ASSPGLAGPYEQY
TRBJ2-5 TRBV5-1 ASSLTGLGETQY
TRBJ1-4 TRBV12-5 ASGAQGMSEKLF